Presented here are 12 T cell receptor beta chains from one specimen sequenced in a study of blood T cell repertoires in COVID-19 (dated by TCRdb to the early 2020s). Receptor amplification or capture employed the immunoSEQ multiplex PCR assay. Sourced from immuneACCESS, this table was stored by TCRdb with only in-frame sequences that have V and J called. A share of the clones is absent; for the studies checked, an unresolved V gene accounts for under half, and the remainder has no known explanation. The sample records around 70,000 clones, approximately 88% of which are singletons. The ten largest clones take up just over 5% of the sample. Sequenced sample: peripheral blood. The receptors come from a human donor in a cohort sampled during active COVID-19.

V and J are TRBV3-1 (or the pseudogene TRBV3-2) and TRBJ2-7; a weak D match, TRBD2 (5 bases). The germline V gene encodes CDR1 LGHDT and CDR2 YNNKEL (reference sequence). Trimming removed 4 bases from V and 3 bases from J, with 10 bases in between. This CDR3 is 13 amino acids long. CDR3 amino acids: CASSLSEGYEQYF. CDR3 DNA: TGTGCCAGCAGCCTCAGCGAGGGCTACGAGCAGTACTTC.

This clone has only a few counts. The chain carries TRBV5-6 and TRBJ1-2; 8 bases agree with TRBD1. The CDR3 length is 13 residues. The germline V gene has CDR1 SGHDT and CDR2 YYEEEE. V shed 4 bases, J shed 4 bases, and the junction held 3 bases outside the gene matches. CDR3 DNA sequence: TGTGCCAGCAGCCGACAGGGGTTCTATGGCTACACCTTC. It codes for CASSRQGFYGYTF.

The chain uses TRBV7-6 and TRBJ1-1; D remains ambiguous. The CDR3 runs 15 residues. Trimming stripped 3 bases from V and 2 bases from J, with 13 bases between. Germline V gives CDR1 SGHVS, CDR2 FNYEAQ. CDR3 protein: CASSFQPGPNTEAFF. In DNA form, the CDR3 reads TGTGCCAGCAGCTTTCAACCGGGTCCTAACACTGAAGCTTTCTTT.

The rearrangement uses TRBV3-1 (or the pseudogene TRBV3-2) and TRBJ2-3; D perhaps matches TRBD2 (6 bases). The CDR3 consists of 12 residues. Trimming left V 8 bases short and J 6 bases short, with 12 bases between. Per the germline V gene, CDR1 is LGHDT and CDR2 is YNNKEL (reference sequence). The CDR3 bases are TGTGCCAGCGGCCCTAGCGCGGATACGCAGTATTTT. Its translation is CASGPSADTQYF.

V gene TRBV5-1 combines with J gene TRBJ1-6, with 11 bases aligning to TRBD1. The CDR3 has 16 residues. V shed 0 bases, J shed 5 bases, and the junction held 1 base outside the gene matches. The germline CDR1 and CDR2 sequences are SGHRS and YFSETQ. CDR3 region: CASSLAGQGDNSPLHF. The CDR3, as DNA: TGCGCCAGCAGCTTGGCGGGACAGGGGGATAATTCACCCCTCCACTTT.

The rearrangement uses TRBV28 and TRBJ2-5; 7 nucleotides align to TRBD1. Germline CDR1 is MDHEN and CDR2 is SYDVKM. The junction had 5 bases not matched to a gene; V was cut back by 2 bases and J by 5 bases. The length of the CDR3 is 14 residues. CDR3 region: CASSLEGALETQYF. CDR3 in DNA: TGTGCCAGCAGTTTAGAGGGGGCTTTGGAGACCCAGTACTTC. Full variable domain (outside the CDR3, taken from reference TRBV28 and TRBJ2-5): DVKVTQSSRYLVKRTGEKVFLECVQDMDHENMFWYRQDPGLGLRLIYFSYDVKMKEKGDIPEGYSVSREKKERFSLILESASTNQTSMYLCASSLEGALETQYFGPGTRLLVL.

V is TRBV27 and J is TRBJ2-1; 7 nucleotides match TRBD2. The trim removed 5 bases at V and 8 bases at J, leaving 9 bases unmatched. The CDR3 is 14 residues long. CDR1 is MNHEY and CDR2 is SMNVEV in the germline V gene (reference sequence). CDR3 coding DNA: TGTGCCAGCAGTCCGTGGACTAGTCAATATGAGCAGTTCTTC. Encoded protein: CASSPWTSQYEQFF.

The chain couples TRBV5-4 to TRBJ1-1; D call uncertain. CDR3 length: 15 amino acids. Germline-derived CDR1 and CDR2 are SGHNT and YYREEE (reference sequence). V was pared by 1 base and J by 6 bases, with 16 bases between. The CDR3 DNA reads TGTGCCAGCAGCTTGACGGGTCGGTTAAGCTCTGAAGCTTTCTTT. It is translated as CASSLTGRLSSEAFF.

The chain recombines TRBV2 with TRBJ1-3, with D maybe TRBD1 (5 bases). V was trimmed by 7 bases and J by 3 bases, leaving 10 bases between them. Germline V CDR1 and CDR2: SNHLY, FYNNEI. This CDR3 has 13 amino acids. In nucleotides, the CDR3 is TGTGCCAGCACCTTTGACAGTGGAAACACCATATATTTT. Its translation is CASTFDSGNTIYF.

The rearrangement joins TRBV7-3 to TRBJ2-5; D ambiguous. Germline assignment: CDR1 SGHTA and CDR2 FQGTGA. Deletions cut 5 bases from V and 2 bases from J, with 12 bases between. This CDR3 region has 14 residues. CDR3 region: CASSPPGPQETQYF. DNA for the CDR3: TGTGCCAGCAGCCCCCCGGGTCCTCAAGAGACCCAGTACTTC.

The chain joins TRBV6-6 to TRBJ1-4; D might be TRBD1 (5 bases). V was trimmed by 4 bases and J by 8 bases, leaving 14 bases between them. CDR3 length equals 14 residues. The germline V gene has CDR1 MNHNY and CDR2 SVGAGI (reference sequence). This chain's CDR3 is CASSFETVREKLFF. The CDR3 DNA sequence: TGTGCCAGCAGTTTCGAGACAGTTCGGGAAAAACTGTTTTTT.

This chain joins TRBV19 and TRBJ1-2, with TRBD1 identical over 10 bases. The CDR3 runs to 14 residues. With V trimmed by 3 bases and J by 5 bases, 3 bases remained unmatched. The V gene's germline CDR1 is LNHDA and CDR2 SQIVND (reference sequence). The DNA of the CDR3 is TGTGCCAGTAGTATGGGACAGGGGTTATATGGCTACACCTTC. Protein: CASSMGQGLYGYTF.